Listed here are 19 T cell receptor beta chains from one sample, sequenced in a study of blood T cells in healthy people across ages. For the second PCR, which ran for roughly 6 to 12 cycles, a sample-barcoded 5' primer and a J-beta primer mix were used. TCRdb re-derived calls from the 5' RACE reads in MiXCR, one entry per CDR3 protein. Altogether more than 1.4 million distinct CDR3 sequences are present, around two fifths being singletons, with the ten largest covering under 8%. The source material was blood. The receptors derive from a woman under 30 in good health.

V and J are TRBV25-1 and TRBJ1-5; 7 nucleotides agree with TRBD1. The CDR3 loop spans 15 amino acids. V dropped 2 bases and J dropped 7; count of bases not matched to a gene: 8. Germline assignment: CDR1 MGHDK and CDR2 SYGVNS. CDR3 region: CASSEGGGGEQPQHF. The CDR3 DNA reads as TGTGCCAGCAGTGAAGGTGGAGGGGGCGAACAGCCCCAGCATTTT.

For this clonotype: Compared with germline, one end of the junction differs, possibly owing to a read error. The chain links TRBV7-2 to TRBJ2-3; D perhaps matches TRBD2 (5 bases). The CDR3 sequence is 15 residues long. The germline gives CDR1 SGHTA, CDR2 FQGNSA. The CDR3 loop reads CASSLSRLAGDTQCF. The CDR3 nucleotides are TGTGCCAGCAGCCTCAGTCGCCTAGCCGGAGATACGCAGTGTTTT.

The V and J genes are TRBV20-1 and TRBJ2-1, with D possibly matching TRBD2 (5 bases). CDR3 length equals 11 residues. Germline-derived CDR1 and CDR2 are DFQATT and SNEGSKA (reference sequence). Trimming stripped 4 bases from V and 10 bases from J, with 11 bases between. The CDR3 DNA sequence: TGCAGTGCTACGGGGAGCAAGGAGCAGTTCTTC. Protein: CSATGSKEQFF.

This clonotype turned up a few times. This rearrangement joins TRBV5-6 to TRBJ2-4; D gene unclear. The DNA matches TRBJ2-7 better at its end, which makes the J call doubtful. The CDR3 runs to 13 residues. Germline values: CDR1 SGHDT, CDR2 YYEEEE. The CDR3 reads CASSFQDSNEQYF. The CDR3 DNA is TGTGCCAGCAGCTTTCAGGATTCGAACGAGCAGTACTTC.

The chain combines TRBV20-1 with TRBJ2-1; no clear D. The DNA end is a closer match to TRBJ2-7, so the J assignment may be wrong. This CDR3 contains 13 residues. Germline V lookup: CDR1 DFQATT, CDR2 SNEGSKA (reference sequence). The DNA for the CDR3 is TGCAGTGCTAGGCATGAGTCCTACAATGAGCAGTACTTC. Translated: CSARHESYNEQYF.

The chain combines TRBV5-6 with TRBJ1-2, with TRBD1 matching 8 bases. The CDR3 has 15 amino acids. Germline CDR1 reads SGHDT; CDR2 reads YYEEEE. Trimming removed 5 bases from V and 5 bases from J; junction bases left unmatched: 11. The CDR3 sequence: CASRDDRGDRYGYTF. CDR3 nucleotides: TGTGCCAGCAGGGACGACAGGGGTGACAGATATGGCTACACCTTC.

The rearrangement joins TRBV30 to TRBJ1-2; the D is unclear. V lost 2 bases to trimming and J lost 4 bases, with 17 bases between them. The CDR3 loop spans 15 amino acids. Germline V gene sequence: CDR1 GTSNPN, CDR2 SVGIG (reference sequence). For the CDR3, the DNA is TGTGCCTGGAGTATGGCCCGTTGGGATCGCTATGGCTACACCTTC. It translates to CAWSMARWDRYGYTF.

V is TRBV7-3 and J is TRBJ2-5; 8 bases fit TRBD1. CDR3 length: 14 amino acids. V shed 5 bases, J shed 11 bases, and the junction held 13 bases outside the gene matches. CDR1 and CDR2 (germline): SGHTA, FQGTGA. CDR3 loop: CASSAPGGHNEQYF. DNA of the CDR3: TGTGCCAGCAGCGCCCCAGGGGGCCACAATGAGCAGTACTTC. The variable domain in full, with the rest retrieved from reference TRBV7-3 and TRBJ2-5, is GAGVSQTPSNKVTEKGKYVELRCDPISGHTALYWYRQSLGQGPEFLIYFQGTGAADDSGLPNDRFFAVRPEGSVSTLKIQRTERGDSAVYLCASSAPGGHNEQYFGPGTRLLVL.

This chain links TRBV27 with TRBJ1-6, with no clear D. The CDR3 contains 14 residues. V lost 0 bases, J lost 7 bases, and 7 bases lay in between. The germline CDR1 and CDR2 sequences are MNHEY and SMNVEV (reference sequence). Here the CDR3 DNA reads TGTGCCAGCAGTTTATCCACCTTAAATTCACCCCTCCACTTT. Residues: CASSLSTLNSPLHF.

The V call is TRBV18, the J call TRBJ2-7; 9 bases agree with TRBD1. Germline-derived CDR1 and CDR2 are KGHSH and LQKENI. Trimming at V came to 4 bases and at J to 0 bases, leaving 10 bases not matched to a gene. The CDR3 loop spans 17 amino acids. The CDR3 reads CASSLRGQGSSSYEQYF. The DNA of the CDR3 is TGTGCCAGCTCACTTAGGGGACAGGGAAGTTCCTCCTACGAGCAGTACTTC.

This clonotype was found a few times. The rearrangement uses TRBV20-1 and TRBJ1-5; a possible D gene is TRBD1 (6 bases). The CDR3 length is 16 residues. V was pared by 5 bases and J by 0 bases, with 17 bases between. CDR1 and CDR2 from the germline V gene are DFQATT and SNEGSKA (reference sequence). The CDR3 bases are TGCAGTGCTTTGACAGGTGGATTGAGTAGCAATCAGCCCCAGCATTTT. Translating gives CSALTGGLSSNQPQHF.

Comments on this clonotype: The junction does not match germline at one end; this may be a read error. CDR3 loop: CASRMTGVGTDAQYF. Written as DNA, the CDR3 is TGTGCCAGCAGAATGACAGGAGTGGGAACAGATGCGCAGTATTTT. The chain uses TRBV12-3 or TRBV12-4 and TRBJ2-3; TRBD1 is a possible D gene (6 bases). This CDR3 contains 15 residues.

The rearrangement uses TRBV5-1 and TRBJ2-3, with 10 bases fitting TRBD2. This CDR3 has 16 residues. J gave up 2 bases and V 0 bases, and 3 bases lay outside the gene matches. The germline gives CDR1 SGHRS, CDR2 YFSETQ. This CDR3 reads CASSLASGGTTDTQYF. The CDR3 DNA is TGCGCCAGCAGCTTGGCTAGCGGGGGCACCACAGATACGCAGTATTTT.

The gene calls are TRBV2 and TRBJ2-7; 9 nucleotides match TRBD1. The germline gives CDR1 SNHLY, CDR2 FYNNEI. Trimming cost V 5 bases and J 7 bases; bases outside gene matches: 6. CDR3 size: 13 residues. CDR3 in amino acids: CASSNRGLGEQYF. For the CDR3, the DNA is TGTGCCAGCAGTAACAGGGGGCTTGGTGAGCAGTACTTC.

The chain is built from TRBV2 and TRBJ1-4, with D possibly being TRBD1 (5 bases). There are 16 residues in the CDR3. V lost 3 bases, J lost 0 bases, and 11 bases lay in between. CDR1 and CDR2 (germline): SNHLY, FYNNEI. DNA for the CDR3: TGTGCCAGCAGTGACTATGGAGGGGCAACTAATGAAAAACTGTTTTTT. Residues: CASSDYGGATNEKLFF.

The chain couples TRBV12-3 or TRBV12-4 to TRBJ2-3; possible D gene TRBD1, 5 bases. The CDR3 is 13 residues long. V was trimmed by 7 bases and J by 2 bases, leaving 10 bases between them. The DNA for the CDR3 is TGTGCCAGCACTAGACAGAACACAGATACGCAGTATTTT. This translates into CASTRQNTDTQYF.

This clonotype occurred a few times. The CDR3 nucleotides read TGCGCCAGCAGCTTGGGGCTCTCGGGCTCCTACGAGCAGTACTTC. It codes for CASSLGLSGSYEQYF. The rearrangement joins TRBV5-1 to TRBJ2-7; no clear D. This CDR3 has 15 amino acids. The V and J ends lost 0 bases and 0 bases respectively, with 10 bases between them. Germline V gives CDR1 SGHRS, CDR2 YFSETQ.

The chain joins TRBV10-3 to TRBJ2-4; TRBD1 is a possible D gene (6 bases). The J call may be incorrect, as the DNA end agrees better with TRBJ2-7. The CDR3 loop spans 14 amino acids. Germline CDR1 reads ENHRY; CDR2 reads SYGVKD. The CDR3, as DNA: TGTGCCAGTAGGGGGAGACAGGTTCTCTACGAGCAGTACTTC. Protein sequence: CASRGRQVLYEQYF.

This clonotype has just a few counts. Written as DNA, the CDR3 is TGTGCCAGCAGTTACTCTAGACTAGCGATCAATGAGCAGTTCTTC. This encodes CASSYSRLAINEQFF. The rearrangement uses TRBV6-5 and TRBJ2-1; 8 bases map to TRBD2. The CDR3 loop spans 15 amino acids. Germline values: CDR1 MNHEY, CDR2 SVGAGI. J was trimmed by 6 bases and V by 0 bases; bases with no gene match: 4.